The entry below describes one T cell receptor beta chain. Its antigen is currently not known. No base-level quality is on record; no much larger clone is a single base apart. Using the deep immunoSEQ assay, TCR CDR3 regions were amplified from genomic DNA by multiplex PCR. For each cell subset, the extracted genomic DNA was distributed evenly across all wells of several immunoSEQ 96-well plates, and each plate served as one replicate. For sorted subsets, about 200 ng genomic DNA, equal to tens of thousands of T cell genomes, was loaded into each replicate PCR. Purified libraries were measured with a Qubit 3.0 fluorometer, size-checked on a Bioanalyzer 2100, and measured again with the KAPA Library Quantification kit. A separate single-read 150-cycle Illumina NextSeq 550 flow cell was used to sequence each immunoSEQ 96-well plate. On the authors' methods: Because only junctional sequences without quality scores were contained in the immunoSEQ output, filtering matching that applied to full-length reads could not be performed. To assign V/J genes and CDR3, sequences were annotated using PyIR, a Python wrapper for IgBLAST v1.9, with IMGT germline references. Reads were removed for weak V/J assignments (E-value above 1e-6), missing CDR3, stop codons, out-of-frame junctions, or ambiguous translated residues. V3J clonotypes were defined as sequences sharing the same inferred V gene, J gene, and CDR3 amino acid sequence. To compute the percentage overlap between repertoires, the number of shared unique clonotypes was divided by the size of the smaller repertoire. Three approaches were used to assess repertoire richness: RTK rarefaction, the Chao1 estimator, and Recon v2.1 estimates of unobserved clonotypes. For all TCRbeta clonotypes obtained by the gDNA method from a handful of donors, generation probabilities were computed with OLGA. Held by TCRdb, this immuneACCESS table contains in-frame sequences only and omits some clones. Under half of the omission traces to an unresolved V gene where checked; the cause of the rest is unknown. That table gives V, J and clone size, and the DNA gave D and trimming. This sample is represented by about 2.1 million clones; 93% of them were singletons. Together, the top ten hold around 1.7% of the sample.

This specimen comes from a study of shared clonotypes between healthy human individuals (dated by TCRdb to 2020 to 2022). A note on the overall study: Three men and a couple of women, aged 18 to 49 years, made up the cohort. For each donor, CD4 naive and CD4 memory were each given three plates, CD8 naive was given two plates, and CD8 memory was given one plate. The study deeply sequenced blood TCR repertoires of five healthy adults to estimate repertoire size and the extent of clonotype sharing between individuals. Different laboratories and diverse techniques were used to prepare libraries and sequence TCR repertoires, to increase sequencing depth and limit assay-specific biases. Leukapheresis yielded between about 0.85 and 9.5 billion PBMCs per donor. The research as a whole found: Incomplete sequencing was indicated by rarefaction of sorted-subset datasets, despite the large sequencing depth. Sharing across a handful of donors was observed for about 4.8% of naive CD4, less than 4% of naive CD8, 2.3% of memory CD4, and less than 0.45% of memory CD8 clonotypes. Estimated clonotype richness was generally larger for naive than for memory subsets. Because the study included a small number of donors, the genetic and exposure-history diversity represented was limited. Pairwise subsampling indicated that sequencing depth was expected to affect the degree of clonotype sharing among donors. Clonotypes shared by all four sorted-subset donors showed higher generation probabilities than non-shared clonotypes. Sampling was restricted to blood, and TCR repertoires in tissue are likely to differ from TCR repertoires in blood.

CD8 naive samples were obtained by positive selection for CCR7 among CD45RO-negative cells, yielding a CD45RA+CCR7+ population from which TemRA cells were excluded. The donors were healthy, HIV-negative adults who had no recently reported acute infections or vaccinations. All donors were Caucasian adults living in Nashville, Tennessee, USA. Blood was collected by leukapheresis, and PBMCs were isolated by Ficoll-Histopaque density gradient centrifugation and then cryopreserved in liquid nitrogen vapor phase. Analytical flow cytometry was used to check the purity and quantity of every magnetically sorted T cell population. Genomic DNA was isolated from every sorted fraction and measured by UV absorbance on a Nanodrop 2000c. CDR1 and CDR2 (MNHNY, SVGAGI) derive from the germline V gene (reference sequence). The CDR3 spans 14 residues, from the cysteine through the phenylalanine. Of all the DNA, just the CDR3 is kept, 42 bases in frame from base 1. V is pared back by 6 bases and J by 9 bases, with 18 bases lying between the germline termini.

The sequence was obtained from a man aged 18 to 30 in good health. Some clones in this sample may be carry-over from other donors' samples. The V and J segments used are TRBV6-6 and TRBJ2-1; 6 matching bases give a weak D call of TRBD2. What was sequenced was naive CD8+ T cells from PBMCs. In light of the paper, this sample's cell subset or site label describes: CD45RA+CCR7+. The DNA sequence reads TGTGCCAGCAGCCAAGGAGGAGGGTGGGTTGAGCAGTTCTTC. Translated, it gives CASSQGGGWVEQFF.